What follows describes a single T cell receptor beta chain. This sample was taken from a study of CD8 T cells in Susac syndrome. As for the study in general: When blood was collected, patients with Susac syndrome were therapy-naive, were taking corticosteroids, or were receiving intravenous immunoglobulin alone.

Germline-derived CDR1 and CDR2 are GTSNPN and SVGIG (reference sequence). This CDR3 is built from 19 residues. Trimming cost V 1 base and J 1 base; bases outside gene matches: 15. Reverse transcription used about 0.5 to 1 ug RNA and random hexamers. TCRdb ran MiXCR on the immunoSEQ multiplex PCR reads and lists one entry per CDR3 protein. Among about 130,000 distinct CDR3 sequences, approximately 96% were seen once, and the ten largest hold less than 0.25%. It was negative isolation that provided the CD8+ and CD4+ T cells, whereas TEMRA cells were enriched by FACS. Sequencing input: CD8+ T cells from PBMCs. The clonotype was recovered from a human donor with Susac syndrome. The V call is TRBV30, the J call TRBJ2-1; 8 nucleotides match TRBD2. The DNA for the CDR3 is TGTGCCTGGAGTGGGCGGGGGACTAGATTCCCCCCGTCCTACAATGAGCAGTTCTTC. It specifies CAWSGRGTRFPPSYNEQFF. The entire variable domain, with the rest obtained from reference TRBV30 and TRBJ2-1, is as follows: SQTIHQWPATLVQPVGSPLSLECTVEGTSNPNLYWYRQAAGRGLQLLFYSVGIGQISSEVPQNLSASRPQDRQFILSSKKLLLSDSGFYLCAWSGRGTRFPPSYNEQFFGPGTRLTVL.